These T cell receptor beta chains were read from a single sample in a study of T cell responses to AZD1222 COVID-19 vaccine. Only in-frame clones appear in the TCRdb table, and some are missing; sequencing was by immunoSEQ multiplex PCR. The sample records 80,000 or so clones, 90% to 95% being singletons. The input for sequencing was peripheral blood, taken on day 0 of AZD1222 vaccination. The origin of the receptors is an adult in good health. Both conserved end residues are trimmed from each CDR3.

v_call cdr3_aa
TRBV11-2 ASSWIGSPADTQY
TRBV28 ASTIKGQGGTEAF
TRBV2 ASGGQTGPLKNIQY
TRBV5-8 ASSLGRAYQETQY
TRBV27 ASRDRSGSYGYT
TRBV21-1 ASSKVLSPGTKNIQY
TRBV19 ASNYQPQH
TRBV11-2 ASSSAGQTINYGYT
TRBV7-3 ASSLGRDTQY
TRBV7-2 ASSSRDRGIAIKPQH
TRBV19 ASSIQGGQGF
TRBV28 ASSLLGVANTEAF
TRBV30 AWSVASTEAF
TRBV6-6 ASSYVQAKLF
TRBV7-2 ASKQGAANTEAF
TRBV10-1 VGRQKDQPQH
TRBV6-2/TRBV6-3 ASSGQGAREKLF
TRBV6-2/TRBV6-3 ASSYGGQPQH